Listed below are T cell receptor beta chains from one sample, sequenced in a study of regulatory T cells in long-lasting Graves disease. Via MiXCR, TCRdb re-called the multiplex PCR reads, giving one row per CDR3 protein. The sample lists a few hundred thousand distinct CDR3 sequences, roughly a quarter occurring once. The source material was peripheral blood mononuclear cells (PBMCs), sampled when the disease was refractory, from a patient treated with antithyroid drugs. The receptors stem from a female donor with Graves disease. Both conserved end residues are part of each CDR3. D genes are given only for firm matches. The size of a clone is reported for some rows only, either as once, few or many, or as a class for expanded clones.

V	J	D	size	CDR3	DNA
TRBV28	TRBJ2-7	TRBD2	many	CASSSSGIYEQYF	TGTGCCAGCAGCTCTAGCGGGATCTACGAGCAGTACTTC
TRBV25-1	TRBJ1-2	-	-	CASSGFGYGYTF	TGTGCCAGCAGTGGCTTTGGGTATGGCTACACCTTC
TRBV6-9	TRBJ2-7	-	-	CASSYTLGGGKQSSYEQYF	TGTGCCAGCAGTTACACCCTGGGGGGAGGAAAACAAAGCTCCTACGAGCAGTACTTC
TRBV7-9	TRBJ2-7	-	-	CASSRSLASIRGEQYF	TGTGCCAGCAGTCGATCACTAGCATCTATTCGGGGCGAGCAGTACTTC
TRBV7-6	TRBJ2-7	-	few	CASSLDQISAEQYF	TGTGCCAGCAGCTTAGACCAAATTAGCGCCGAGCAGTACTTC
TRBV10-3	TRBJ2-2	-	-	CAISGSGTQNTGELFF	TGTGCCATCAGTGGTTCCGGGACCCAAAACACCGGGGAGCTGTTTTTT
TRBV30	TRBJ2-6	-	-	CAWGGRAGANVLTF	TGTGCCTGGGGGGGCAGGGCTGGGGCCAACGTCCTGACTTTC
TRBV29-1	TRBJ1-1	TRBD1	few	CSVDRGEGTEAFF	TGCAGCGTAGACAGGGGTGAGGGGACTGAAGCTTTCTTT
TRBV6-5	TRBJ2-7	-	few	CASSYRLEQYF	TGTGCCAGCAGTTACCGGCTCGAGCAGTACTTC
TRBV19	TRBJ1-6	-	many	CASSIDHGRLDSPLHF	TGTGCCAGTAGTATAGATCATGGGAGGTTGGATTCACCCCTCCACTTT
TRBV28	TRBJ1-6	TRBD1	few	CASSLVTGGHYNSPLHF	TGTGCCAGCAGTTTAGTAACAGGGGGCCACTATAATTCACCCCTCCACTTT
TRBV20-1	TRBJ2-1	TRBD1	many	CSATLIPGQGHEQFF	TGCAGTGCTACTCTAATCCCGGGACAGGGCCATGAGCAGTTCTTC
TRBV29-1	TRBJ2-2	-	few	CSVGLQGLGELFF	TGCAGCGTCGGATTACAGGGTCTCGGGGAGCTGTTTTTT
TRBV2	TRBJ1-1	-	few	CASSEEWLNTEAFF	TGTGCCAGCAGTGAAGAGTGGTTGAACACTGAAGCTTTCTTT
TRBV28	TRBJ2-4	-	few	CASIGAKNIQYF	TGTGCCAGCATAGGGGCCAAAAACATTCAGTACTTC
TRBV5-1	TRBJ2-1	-	-	CASGKRGSGDEQFF	TGCGCCAGCGGAAAACGGGGTAGTGGTGATGAGCAGTTCTTC
TRBV2	TRBJ1-5	TRBD1	-	CAVQGRGNQPQHF	TGTGCCGTACAGGGGCGGGGGAATCAGCCCCAGCATTTT
TRBV5-1	TRBJ1-5	TRBD1	few	CASSLTPGGGQPQHF	TGCGCCAGCAGCTTGACACCAGGGGGAGGACAGCCCCAGCATTTT
TRBV5-5	TRBJ2-1	-	-	CASSLAGTPDEQFF	TGTGCCAGCAGCTTGGCCGGGACGCCCGATGAGCAGTTCTTC
TRBV19	TRBJ1-2	TRBD1	-	CASTLDDRDYGYTF	TGTGCCAGTACCCTCGACGACAGGGACTATGGCTACACCTTC
TRBV28	TRBJ2-4	TRBD1	-	CASSSPGTAENIQYF	TGTGCCAGCAGCAGCCCCGGGACAGCAGAGAACATTCAGTACTTC
TRBV12-5	TRBJ1-2	-	many	CASGPGSSGLGGYTF	TGTGCTAGTGGTCCTGGGAGCAGCGGGTTGGGCGGCTACACCTTC
TRBV3-1	TRBJ1-2	-	few	CASSQALGSNYGYTF	TGTGCCAGCAGCCAAGCACTAGGCAGTAACTATGGCTACACCTTC